Sequencing of this TCR beta chain was carried out in a study of T cells in Graves' hyperthyroidism and ophthalmopathy. There were TCR beta CDR3 regions amplified from RNA transcripts. The HTBI primer set drove a first-round RT-PCR of the TCR CDR3. MiXCR was run by TCRdb on the multiplex PCR reads, yielding one entry per CDR3 protein. Of roughly 500,000 distinct CDR3 sequences in the sample, about 43% were seen once. As concerns this clonotype: Its antigen is not identified.

Pregnant or lactating patients were excluded, as were those with uncontrolled infection or other autoimmune disease. Overall study findings and caveats: From stable hyperthyroidism, ophthalmopathy was separated by a 13 V-J model. Ophthalmopathy, as predicted by the model, came a median around 6.7 months after the prediction.

This clonotype originated in an adult woman with Graves' disease, either hyperthyroidism or ophthalmopathy (not recorded which). Sequencing was carried out using peripheral blood or thyroid tissue (not recorded which).

The CDR3 sequence is CAGIRSRPRDRDTQETQYF. In nucleotides, the CDR3 is TGCGCCGGCATACGAAGTCGGCCCCGGGACAGGGACACCCAAGAGACCCAGTACTTC. The rearrangement links TRBV10-1 to TRBJ2-5, with 9 bases matching TRBD1. V gave up 11 bases and J gave up 1 base; unmatched junction bases: 23. Germline assignment: CDR1 WNHNN and CDR2 SYGVQD (reference sequence). There are 19 residues in the CDR3.